Each of the 7 T cell receptor beta chains below was sequenced from the same sample in a study of T cells in Graves' hyperthyroidism and ophthalmopathy. RNA transcripts served as the template for amplifying TCR beta CDR3 regions. TCR CDR3 underwent first-round RT-PCR with the HTBI primer set. One entry per CDR3 protein results from TCRdb running MiXCR on the multiplex PCR reads. Of about 350,000 distinct CDR3 sequences in the sample, about 15% were seen once. The sequencing input was blood. Receptors were obtained from a woman in her twenties or thirties with Graves' hyperthyroidism.

This clonotype was counted only a few times. The chain employs TRBV6-1 and TRBJ1-1; D gene ambiguous. The length of the CDR3 is 9 residues. Germline lookup yields CDR1 MNHNS and CDR2 SASEGT. V lost 8 bases and J 4 bases, leaving 2 bases between the germline ends. CDR3 in DNA: TGTGCCAGCCTCACTGAAGCTTTCTTT. This sequence encodes CASLTEAFF.

In its sample, this clonotype was seen a few times. The chain joins TRBV10-2 to TRBJ2-7; 9 positions match TRBD2. With 5 bases clipped from V and 5 bases from J, the junction kept 10 bases outside the gene matches. The CDR3 totals 15 residues. Germline CDR1 WSHSY, CDR2 SAAADI. CDR3 coding DNA: TGCGCCAGCAGTCTAGCGGGAAAACTTTCTAACGAGCAGTACTTC. This sequence encodes CASSLAGKLSNEQYF.

This clonotype appeared many times. The J gene is TRBJ2-3, the V gene TRBV27, with D tentatively TRBD1 (5 bases). This CDR3 region has 14 residues. V was shortened by 6 bases and J by 5 bases, with 15 bases between the two germline ends. The germline V gene has CDR1 MNHEY and CDR2 SMNVEV (reference sequence). The CDR3 coding sequence is TGTGCCAGCAGGGGATTACCAGGGTTAGATACGCAGTATTTT. It yields the protein CASRGLPGLDTQYF.

The CDR3 here is CASSVLNTEAFF. CDR3 coding DNA: TGTGCCAGCAGCGTCCTAAACACTGAAGCTTTCTTT. V gene TRBV2 combines with J gene TRBJ1-1; D not resolved. The V and J ends lost 6 bases and 2 bases respectively, with 7 bases between them. The germline gives CDR1 SNHLY, CDR2 FYNNEI. The CDR3 extends over 12 amino acids. The full variable domain, in which reference TRBV2 and TRBJ1-1 provide the parts outside the CDR3, is EPEVTQTPSHQVTQMGQEVILRCVPISNHLYFYWYRQILGQKVEFLVSFYNNEISEKSEIFDDQFSVERPDGSNFTLKIRSTKLEDSAMYFCASSVLNTEAFFGQGTRLTVV.

This clonotype was observed many times. The V and J genes are TRBV4-2 and TRBJ1-2, with D unclear. There are 14 residues in the CDR3. Trimming cost V 0 bases and J 8 bases, with 13 bases left between them. The germline CDR1 and CDR2 sequences are LGHNA and YNFKEQ. CDR3 residues: CASSQDRLSWGYTF. The CDR3 coding sequence is TGTGCCAGCAGCCAAGATCGTCTCAGTTGGGGCTACACCTTC.

This clonotype was observed at least ten times. One junction end disagrees with the germline gene, perhaps due to a read error. The chain recombines TRBV12-3 or TRBV12-4 with TRBJ2-7, with D maybe TRBD2 (6 bases). The CDR3 extends over 11 amino acids. The CDR3 DNA reads as TGTGCCAGCAGATTAGCGGACGAGCAGTACTTC. Translated: CASRLADEQYF.

The chain couples TRBV29-1 to TRBJ2-1; tentatively, D is TRBD2 (5 bases). There are 12 residues in the CDR3. Germline loops: CDR1 SQVTM, CDR2 ANQGSEA. With 7 bases removed from V and 4 bases from J, the gap between germline ends came to 11 bases. This chain's CDR3 is CSGSREYNEQFF. CDR3 coding DNA: TGCAGCGGAAGTCGGGAATACAATGAGCAGTTCTTC.